The 28 T cell receptor beta chains below were found in one sample sequenced in a study of cytomegalovirus exposure and HLA in healthy donors. PCR was performed using 60 Vbeta and 13 Jbeta primers. The repertoire was sequenced with immunoSEQ multiplex PCR; TCRdb's copy has only in-frame clones and lacks some. The table includes about 200,000 clones, over 70% detected once. Sample: PBMCs. Receptors were obtained from a man aged 35 to 55 in good health and CMV-seropositive.

The CDR3 protein is CASSTGYEQYF. Written as DNA, the CDR3 is TGTGCCAGCTCAACGGGCTACGAGCAGTACTTC. This rearrangement joins TRBV18 to TRBJ2-7, with D hard to call. The germline V and J ends were trimmed by 5 bases and 3 bases, with 5 bases remaining between them. The CDR3 consists of 11 residues. CDR1 is KGHSH, CDR2 LQKENI, per germline. Complete variable domain (other parts from reference TRBV18 and TRBJ2-7): NAGVMQNPRHLVRRRGQEARLRCSPMKGHSHVYWYRQLPEEGLKFMVYLQKENIIDESGMPKERFSAEFPKEGPSILRIQQVVRGDSAAYFCASSTGYEQYFGPGTRLTVT.

The chain links TRBV5-4 to TRBJ2-6, with 9 bases lining up with TRBD1. This CDR3 contains 17 residues. V was clipped by 2 bases and J by 2 bases; unmatched bases: 5. The germline CDR1 and CDR2 sequences are SGHNT and YYREEE (reference sequence). CDR3 loop: CASSLGTGLTGANVLTF. CDR3 DNA sequence: TGTGCCAGCAGCTTAGGGACAGGGCTGACTGGGGCCAACGTCCTGACTTTC.

This chain links TRBV7-2 with TRBJ2-7; D gene ambiguous. Germline lookup yields CDR1 SGHTA and CDR2 FQGNSA. The CDR3 consists of 15 residues. V lost 1 base and J lost 6, with 16 bases in between. The CDR3 coding sequence is TGTGCCAGCAGCTTAGATCTTGGCTGGAGCACCGAGCAGTACTTC. Translated: CASSLDLGWSTEQYF.

The rearrangement links TRBV6-6 to TRBJ2-2, with no clear D. CDR3 length equals 12 residues. CDR1 MNHNY and CDR2 SVGAGI come from the germline V gene (reference sequence). Trimming pared 7 bases from V and 3 bases from J, leaving 6 bases between. The CDR3 here is CASNRDTGELFF. In DNA, the CDR3 is TGTGCCAGCAACCGGGACACCGGGGAGCTGTTTTTT.

CDR3 DNA sequence: TGTGCCAGCAGTTCCCGGACTAGCGGGAGGGTTTACGAGCAGTACTTC. This translates into CASSSRTSGRVYEQYF. The chain has TRBV6-5 and TRBJ2-7; 15 bases map to TRBD2. Germline CDR1 MNHEY, CDR2 SVGAGI. The junction had 5 bases not matched to a gene; V was cut back by 4 bases and J by 4 bases. CDR3 length: 16 residues.

The rearrangement joins TRBV6-4 to TRBJ2-6; D is uncertain. CDR1 is MRHNA, CDR2 SNTAGT, per germline. The CDR3 has 15 residues. Trimming removed 5 bases at V and 4 bases at J, with 12 bases between. CDR3 DNA: TGTGCCAGCAGTTCCGGGTTGGCGGGGGCCAACGTCCTGACTTTC. As protein: CASSSGLAGANVLTF.

This sequence joins TRBV14 and TRBJ1-5; D unresolved. The CDR3 sequence is 12 residues long. Trimming left V 1 base short and J 4 bases short, with 2 bases between. Germline CDR1 SGHDN, CDR2 FVKESK. CDR3 bases: TGTGCCAGCAGCCAAGCGAATCAGCCCCAGCATTTT. As protein: CASSQANQPQHF.

V usage is TRBV20-1 and J usage is TRBJ2-1; 11 bases fit TRBD1. V shed 6 bases, J shed 12 bases, and the junction held 4 bases outside the gene matches. The CDR3 totals 11 residues. Germline CDR1 and CDR2: DFQATT and SNEGSKA (reference sequence). CDR3 sequence reads: CSARTGGGQFF. CDR3 nucleotide sequence: TGCAGTGCAAGGACAGGGGGCGGGCAGTTCTTC.

The V gene is TRBV2, the J gene TRBJ2-7; maybe TRBD2 (6 bases). With 7 bases removed from V and 6 bases from J, the gap between germline ends came to 16 bases. The CDR3 has 13 residues. CDR1 and CDR2 from the germline V gene are SNHLY and FYNNEI. The CDR3 region is CASTEGLAREQYF. The DNA of the CDR3 is TGTGCCAGCACCGAAGGGCTAGCGCGCGAGCAGTACTTC.

The chain combines TRBV5-4 with TRBJ2-2, with D maybe TRBD1 (5 bases). Looked up from germline, CDR1 is SGHNT and CDR2 is YYREEE (reference sequence). Trimming took off 4 bases at V and 0 bases at J, with 10 bases between the two ends. This CDR3 has 15 residues. CDR3 in amino acids: CASSIGVSNTGELFF. Written as DNA, the CDR3 is TGTGCCAGCAGCATAGGGGTTTCGAACACCGGGGAGCTGTTTTTT.

The chain employs TRBV9 and TRBJ2-1, with 9 bases identical to TRBD1. CDR1 is SGDLS and CDR2 is YYNGEE in the germline V gene. The V gene end was trimmed by 3 bases and the J gene end by 2 bases; junction bases not matched to a gene: 3. The CDR3 extends over 15 amino acids. The CDR3 DNA is TGTGCCAGCAGCGCCCGGGACAGGGCCTACAATGAGCAGTTCTTC. Protein sequence: CASSARDRAYNEQFF.

This chain links TRBV6-5 with TRBJ1-1, with 11 bases lining up with TRBD1. The ends lost 8 bases at V and 0 bases at J; junction bases unmatched: 5. CDR3 length: 15 amino acids. Germline lookup yields CDR1 MNHEY and CDR2 SVGAGI. CDR3 protein: CASLGTGGLNTEAFF. The CDR3 DNA reads TGTGCCAGCCTGGGGACAGGGGGTTTGAACACTGAAGCTTTCTTT.

As DNA, the CDR3 is TGCGCCAGCAGCTCCGGACTGACCTACAATGAGCAGTTCTTC. It is translated as CASSSGLTYNEQFF. This chain connects TRBV5-1 to TRBJ2-1; D perhaps matches TRBD2 (5 bases). Deletions cut 3 bases from V and 2 bases from J, with 9 bases between. The CDR3 sequence is 14 residues long. Germline V CDR1 and CDR2: SGHRS, YFSETQ.

The chain employs TRBV4-1 and TRBJ2-1; D possibly corresponds to TRBD2 (6 bases). V lost 6 bases to trimming and J lost 9 bases, with 18 bases between them. CDR1 and CDR2 from the germline V gene are MGHRA and YSYEKL. CDR3 length: 14 amino acids. CDR3 DNA: TGCGCCAGCAGAACCCGTGCGGGGTCCGGTGAGCAGTTCTTC. This sequence encodes CASRTRAGSGEQFF.

The V gene is TRBV9, the J gene TRBJ2-3; 9 positions agree with TRBD1. There are 15 residues in the CDR3. The germline V gene has CDR1 SGDLS and CDR2 YYNGEE. J was trimmed by 3 bases and V by 2 bases; bases with no gene match: 4. The CDR3 spells CASSVRQGGTDTQYF. CDR3 DNA sequence: TGTGCCAGCAGCGTCAGACAGGGGGGTACAGATACGCAGTATTTT. Complete variable domain (other parts from reference TRBV9 and TRBJ2-3): DSGVTQTPKHLITATGQRVTLRCSPRSGDLSVYWYQQSLDQGLQFLIQYYNGEERAKGNILERFSAQQFPDLHSELNLSSLELGDSALYFCASSVRQGGTDTQYFGPGTRLTVL.

The rearrangement joins TRBV5-8 to TRBJ2-7, with TRBD1 matching over 7 bases. V was clipped by 4 bases and J by 2 bases; unmatched bases: 6. Germline CDR1 and CDR2: SGHTS and YDEGEE. This CDR3 is built from 14 residues. For the CDR3, the DNA is TGTGCCAGCAGCAATCCGGGACAGACCTACGAGCAGTACTTC. Translation gives CASSNPGQTYEQYF. Using reference TRBV5-8 and TRBJ2-7 for the parts outside the CDR3, the full variable domain is EAGVTQSPTHLIKTRGQQATLRCSPISGHTSVYWYQQALGLGLQFLLWYDEGEERNRGNFPPRFSGRQFPNYSSELNVNALELEDSALYLCASSNPGQTYEQYFGPGTRLTVT.

Details on this clone: Other DNA sequences within the sample encode an identical CDR3. The chain combines TRBV7-9 with TRBJ2-3; perhaps TRBD1 as D (5 bases). The CDR3 contains 12 residues. Germline V gene lookup returns CDR1 SEHNR and CDR2 FQNEAQ (reference sequence). V was cut by 5 bases and J by 3 bases, with 6 bases left in between. The CDR3 loop reads CASSPGTDTQYF. The CDR3 DNA follows: TGTGCCAGCAGCCCAGGGACAGATACGCAGTATTTT.

The genes are TRBV30 and TRBJ2-5, with TRBD1 as a possible D gene (6 bases). The CDR3 runs 14 residues. V lost 0 bases and J lost 4, with 12 bases in between. Germline V CDR1 and CDR2: GTSNPN, SVGIG (reference sequence). Here the CDR3 reads CAWSVRRGRETQYF. The CDR3 nucleotides are TGTGCCTGGAGTGTACGAAGGGGGAGAGAGACCCAGTACTTC. Supplemented by reference TRBV30 and TRBJ2-5, the full variable domain reads SQTIHQWPATLVQPVGSPLSLECTVEGTSNPNLYWYRQAAGRGLQLLFYSVGIGQISSEVPQNLSASRPQDRQFILSSKKLLLSDSGFYLCAWSVRRGRETQYFGPGTRLLVL.

The chain carries TRBV10-2 and TRBJ2-6, with D hard to call. There are 14 residues in the CDR3. Germline CDR1 is WSHSY and CDR2 is SAAADI. V lost 7 bases and J 4 bases, leaving 11 bases between the germline ends. CDR3 residues: CASTTVSGANVLTF. CDR3 coding DNA: TGCGCCAGCACAACGGTCTCCGGGGCCAACGTCCTGACTTTC.

The CDR3 spells CASSFLTGGNQPQHF. The CDR3 coding sequence is TGTGCCAGCAGTTTCCTTACAGGGGGGAATCAGCCCCAGCATTTT. The genes are TRBV28 and TRBJ1-5; 8 bases are shared with TRBD1. Trimming took 3 bases from V and 4 from J; bases not matched to a gene: 5. Germline V lookup: CDR1 MDHEN, CDR2 SYDVKM. The CDR3 length is 15 residues.

This chain connects TRBV9 to TRBJ1-3; 7 bases agree with TRBD1. The CDR3 contains 16 residues. Germline trimming cut 0 bases from V and 0 bases from J; bases unmatched to any gene: 3. The V gene's germline CDR1 is SGDLS and CDR2 YYNGEE. In nucleotides, the CDR3 is TGTGCCAGCAGCGTAGGACAGGGTCCCTCTGGAAACACCATATATTTT. Translation gives CASSVGQGPSGNTIYF.

V usage is TRBV25-1 and J usage is TRBJ1-3, with D perhaps matching TRBD1 (6 bases). V shed 5 bases and J shed 2 bases, with 16 bases lying between them. The CDR3 length is 16 residues. CDR1 is MGHDK and CDR2 is SYGVNS in the germline V gene. In DNA, the CDR3 is TGTGCCAGCAGTAGGGAGAGGGGGGGACCTGGAAACACCATATATTTT. Translation gives CASSRERGGPGNTIYF.

The genes are TRBV19 and TRBJ2-3, with 9 bases lining up with TRBD1. Germline CDR1 LNHDA, CDR2 SQIVND (reference sequence). With V trimmed by 7 bases and J by 2 bases, 7 bases remained unmatched. This CDR3 has 15 amino acids. In DNA, the CDR3 is TGTGCCAGTACCTTACAGGGGGCGACCACAGATACGCAGTATTTT. Translating it yields CASTLQGATTDTQYF.

This clone was recorded once. The chain employs TRBV10-3 and TRBJ2-3; D gene ambiguous. This CDR3 is 13 amino acids long. The germline V gene has CDR1 ENHRY and CDR2 SYGVKD. V lost 8 bases and J lost 3, with 12 bases in between. CDR3 nucleotide sequence: TGTGCCATCGCGGCTAGTCGAACAGATACGCAGTATTTT. Translated: CAIAASRTDTQYF.

The J gene is TRBJ2-3, the V gene TRBV29-1, with 9 bases identical to TRBD1. Germline CDR1 is SQVTM and CDR2 is ANQGSEA. The CDR3 has 14 amino acids. J gave up 2 bases and V 5 bases, and 5 bases lay outside the gene matches. CDR3 DNA sequence: TGCAGCGTTAGGACAGGGGTCGACACAGATACGCAGTATTTT. Protein: CSVRTGVDTDTQYF.

The chain carries TRBV28 and TRBJ2-2, with 15 bases aligning to TRBD2. The CDR3 extends over 14 amino acids. In germline, CDR1 is MDHEN, CDR2 SYDVKM. Trimming cost V 8 bases and J 6 bases; bases outside gene matches: 1. The CDR3 DNA sequence: TGTGCCAGCGGGACTAGCGGGAGGTCCGGGGAGCTGTTTTTT. Translated: CASGTSGRSGELFF.

The chain joins TRBV5-4 to TRBJ2-3; tentative D call: TRBD1 (5 bases). In germline, CDR1 is SGHNT, CDR2 YYREEE (reference sequence). Between the trimmed V and J ends, which lost 2 bases and 3 bases, there was a span of 10 bases. The CDR3 consists of 14 residues. The CDR3 reads CASSFGHRTDTQYF. The CDR3 DNA is TGTGCCAGCAGCTTCGGACACCGGACAGATACGCAGTATTTT. Based on the CDR3 plus reference TRBV5-4 and TRBJ2-3, the full variable domain is ETGVTQSPTHLIKTRGQQVTLRCSSQSGHNTVSWYQQALGQGPQFIFQYYREEENGRGNFPPRFSGLQFPNYSSELNVNALELDDSALYLCASSFGHRTDTQYFGPGTRLTVL.

For the CDR3, the DNA is TGCGCCAGCAGCCAAGTTACAGGGAAGACCGAGCAGTACTTC. Protein product: CASSQVTGKTEQYF. The J gene is TRBJ2-7, the V gene TRBV4-1; a weak D match, TRBD1 (6 bases). V dropped 1 base and J dropped 6 bases, with 13 bases sitting between them. From germline, CDR1 is MGHRA and CDR2 YSYEKL. The CDR3 runs to 14 residues.